This T cell receptor beta chain was sequenced in a study of identical twins. Findings and limits, study-wide: Conclusions came from cross-sectional statistical analysis, not from following the same donors. Zero-insertion analyses could be partly confounded by invariant MAIT and iNKT cells.

About this clonotype: Its antigen remains unidentified.

CDR3 size: 16 residues. The V and J ends lost 0 bases and 0 bases, in that order; junction bases with no gene match: 3. Germline CDR1 SNHLY, CDR2 FYNNEI. TCRdb fed the 5' RACE reads into MiXCR, producing one record per CDR3 protein. Of roughly 1.6 million distinct CDR3 sequences listed, roughly a third are singletons. The chain combines TRBV2 with TRBJ2-3; 7 bases align to TRBD2. This TCR derives from a newborn girl in good health. The specimen sequenced was cord blood. The CDR3 loop is CASSEAALASTDTQYF. CDR3 sequence (DNA): TGTGCCAGCAGTGAAGCGGCACTAGCGAGCACAGATACGCAGTATTTT.